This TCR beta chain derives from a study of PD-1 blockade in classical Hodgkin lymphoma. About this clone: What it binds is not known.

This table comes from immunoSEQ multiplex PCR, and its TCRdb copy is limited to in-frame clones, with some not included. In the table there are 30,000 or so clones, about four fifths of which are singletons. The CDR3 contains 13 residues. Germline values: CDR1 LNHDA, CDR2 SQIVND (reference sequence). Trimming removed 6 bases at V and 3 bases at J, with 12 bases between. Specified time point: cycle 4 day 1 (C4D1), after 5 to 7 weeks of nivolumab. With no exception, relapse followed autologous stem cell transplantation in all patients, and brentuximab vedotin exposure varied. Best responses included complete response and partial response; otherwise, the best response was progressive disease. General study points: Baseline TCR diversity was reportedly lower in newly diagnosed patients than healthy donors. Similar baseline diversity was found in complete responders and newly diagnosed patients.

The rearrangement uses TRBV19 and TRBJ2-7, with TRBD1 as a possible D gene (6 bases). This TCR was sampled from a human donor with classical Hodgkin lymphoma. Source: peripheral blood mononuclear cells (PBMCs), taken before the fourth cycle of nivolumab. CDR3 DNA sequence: TGTGCCAGTAGCCGCGACAGGTTCTACGAGCAGTACTTC. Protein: CASSRDRFYEQYF.